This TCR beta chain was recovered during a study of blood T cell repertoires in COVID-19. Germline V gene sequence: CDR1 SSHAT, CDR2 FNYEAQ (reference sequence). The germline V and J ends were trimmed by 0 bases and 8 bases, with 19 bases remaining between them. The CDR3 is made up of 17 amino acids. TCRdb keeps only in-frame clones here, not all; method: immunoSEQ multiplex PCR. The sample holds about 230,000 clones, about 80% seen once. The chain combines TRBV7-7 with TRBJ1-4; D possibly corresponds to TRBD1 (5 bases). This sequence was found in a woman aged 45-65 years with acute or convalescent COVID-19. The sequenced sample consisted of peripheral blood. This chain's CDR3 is CASSLAGNRRVREKLFF. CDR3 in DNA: TGTGCCAGCAGCTTAGCGGGCAACCGCAGGGTAAGAGAAAAACTGTTTTTT. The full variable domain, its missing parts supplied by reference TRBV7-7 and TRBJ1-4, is GAGVSQSPRYKVTKRGQDVTLRCDPISSHATLYWYQQALGQGPEFLTYFNYEAQPDKSGLPSDRFSAERPEGSISTLTIQRTEQRDSAMYRCASSLAGNRRVREKLFFGSGTQLSVL.